This is a list of T cell receptor beta chains from one sample in a study of patients and donors after allogeneic stem cell transplantation. TCRdb ran MiXCR on the RT-PCR reads and lists one entry per CDR3 protein. The table includes some 880,000 distinct CDR3 sequences, roughly 18% detected once. The sequenced sample was blood, either unsorted or a sorted T cell fraction (not recorded which). All receptors come from a human donor who was either an allogeneic HSCT recipient or a stem cell or donor lymphocyte infusion donor (not recorded which). It is not recorded whose cells these are; they may come from a transplant donor. CDR3s include the opening cysteine and the closing phenylalanine or tryptophan. Fields, in order: D gene, V gene, J gene, clone size, CDR3 DNA, CDR3 protein. D genes are given only for firm matches. The size entry is marked missing in some rows and otherwise reads once, few, many or a size class.

>.|TRBV6-1|TRBJ1-4|.
TGTGCCAGCTCGGGCAAACGTAATGAAAAACTGTTTTTT
CASSGKRNEKLFF
>.|TRBV20-1|TRBJ1-5|.
TGCAGTGCTAGCGGGACTAGGGAGGCTCAGCCCCAGCATTTT
CSASGTREAQPQHF
>.|TRBV12-3/TRBV12-4|TRBJ2-1|.
TGTGCCAGCAGATTTAGGGTTGAGCAGTTCTTC
CASRFRVEQFF
>.|TRBV9|TRBJ2-7|many
TGTGCCAGCAGCGGGAGCGGCGAGCAGTACTTC
CASSGSGEQYF
>.|TRBV20-1|TRBJ2-5|few
TGCAGTGCTAGGGCTTTAAATCTAAAAGAGACCCAGTACTTC
CSARALNLKETQYF
>.|TRBV19|TRBJ1-5|.
TGTGCCAGTAGTATAGAGGTGGATCAGCCCCAGCATTTT
CASSIEVDQPQHF
>TRBD2|TRBV20-1|TRBJ2-4|.
TGCAGTGCTAGAGGGACTAGAACCAAAAACATTCAGTACTTC
CSARGTRTKNIQYF
>TRBD2|TRBV7-2|TRBJ2-7|.
TGTGCCAGCAGCTTAGAGCGGGGGGCGCGCTACGAGCAGTACTTC
CASSLERGARYEQYF
>.|TRBV2|TRBJ2-1|.
TGTGCCAGCAGTGAAATGGTCTTTTCCTACAATGAGCAGTTCTTC
CASSEMVFSYNEQFF
>.|TRBV7-2|TRBJ1-6|.
TGTGCCAGCAGCTTAGGCGGGGCCTTAAATTCACCCCTCCACTTT
CASSLGGALNSPLHF
>TRBD1|TRBV20-1|TRBJ2-7|few
TGCAGTGCTAGAGATGGGGGACAGCTTAGCTACGAGCAGTACTTC
CSARDGGQLSYEQYF
>.|TRBV30|TRBJ2-7|few
TGTGCCTGGAGTTTCTCCTACGAGCAGTACTTC
CAWSFSYEQYF
>.|TRBV2|TRBJ1-4|.
TGTGCCAGCAGGGAAACAGGGATTTTTCGCGAAAAACTGTTTTTT
CASRETGIFREKLFF
>.|TRBV6-1|TRBJ2-1|.
TGTGCCAGCAGTCCCGTGGAGCGCCGATACAATGAGCAGTTCTTC
CASSPVERRYNEQFF
>.|TRBV25-1|TRBJ2-5|few
TGTGCCAGCAGTGTTTTGTCGACAGGACCGGAGACCCAGTACTTC
CASSVLSTGPETQYF
>TRBD1|TRBV28|TRBJ1-2|few
TGTGCCAGCAGGGGGGGGGGACAGGGCTATGGCTACACCTTC
CASRGGGQGYGYTF